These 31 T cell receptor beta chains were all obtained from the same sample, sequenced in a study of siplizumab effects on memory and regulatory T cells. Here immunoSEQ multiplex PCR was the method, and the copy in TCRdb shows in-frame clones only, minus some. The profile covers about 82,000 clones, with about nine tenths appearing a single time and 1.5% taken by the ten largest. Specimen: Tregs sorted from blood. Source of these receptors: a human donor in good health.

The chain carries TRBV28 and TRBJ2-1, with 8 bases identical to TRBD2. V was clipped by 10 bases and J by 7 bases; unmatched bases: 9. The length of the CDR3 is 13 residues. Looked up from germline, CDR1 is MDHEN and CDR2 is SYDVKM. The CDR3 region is CATTGGGRNEQFF. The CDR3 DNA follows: TGTGCCACCACGGGGGGGGGCCGGAATGAGCAGTTCTTC.

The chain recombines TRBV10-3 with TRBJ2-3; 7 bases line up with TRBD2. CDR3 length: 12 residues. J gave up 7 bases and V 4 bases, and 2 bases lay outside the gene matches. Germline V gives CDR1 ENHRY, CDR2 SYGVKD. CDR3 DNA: TGTGCCATCAGTGGAAGCGGGAATACGCAGTATTTT. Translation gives CAISGSGNTQYF.

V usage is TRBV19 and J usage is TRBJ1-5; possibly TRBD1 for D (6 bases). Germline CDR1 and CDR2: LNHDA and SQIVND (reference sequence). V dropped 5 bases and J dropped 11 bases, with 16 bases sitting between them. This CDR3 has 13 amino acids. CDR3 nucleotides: TGTGCCAGTAGTGCCGACAGGCTCCAGGCCCAGCATTTT. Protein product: CASSADRLQAQHF.

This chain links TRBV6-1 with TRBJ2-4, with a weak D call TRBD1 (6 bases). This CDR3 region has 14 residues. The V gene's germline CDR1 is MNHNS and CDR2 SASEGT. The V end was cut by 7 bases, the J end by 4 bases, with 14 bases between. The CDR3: CASTYRTEKNIQYF. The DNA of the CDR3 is TGTGCCAGCACCTACCGGACAGAGAAAAACATTCAGTACTTC.

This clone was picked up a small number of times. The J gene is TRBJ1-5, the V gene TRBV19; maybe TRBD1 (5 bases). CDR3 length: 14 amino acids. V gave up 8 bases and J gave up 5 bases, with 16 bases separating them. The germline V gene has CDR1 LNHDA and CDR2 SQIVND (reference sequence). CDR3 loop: CASAPTRADQPQHF. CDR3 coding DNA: TGTGCCAGTGCACCGACCAGGGCGGATCAGCCCCAGCATTTT.

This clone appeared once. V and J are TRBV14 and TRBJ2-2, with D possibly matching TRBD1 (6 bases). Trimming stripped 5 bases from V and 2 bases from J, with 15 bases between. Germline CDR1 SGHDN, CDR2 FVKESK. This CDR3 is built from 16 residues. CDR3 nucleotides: TGTGCCAGCAGCAAATATACAGGGATCAACACCGGGGAGCTGTTTTTT. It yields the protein CASSKYTGINTGELFF.

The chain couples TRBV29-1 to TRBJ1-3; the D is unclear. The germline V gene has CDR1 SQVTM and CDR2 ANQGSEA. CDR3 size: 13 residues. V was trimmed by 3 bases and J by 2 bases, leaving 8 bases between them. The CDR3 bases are TGCAGCGTTGAGAGGCCACCTGGAAACACCATATATTTT. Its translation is CSVERPPGNTIYF.

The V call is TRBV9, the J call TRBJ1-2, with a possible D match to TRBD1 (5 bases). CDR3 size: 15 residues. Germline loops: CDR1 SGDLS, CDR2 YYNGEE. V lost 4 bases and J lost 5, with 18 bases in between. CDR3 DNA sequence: TGTGCCAGCAGCCCAGCAGGGCCGGGGGGGTATGGCTACACCTTC. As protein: CASSPAGPGGYGYTF.

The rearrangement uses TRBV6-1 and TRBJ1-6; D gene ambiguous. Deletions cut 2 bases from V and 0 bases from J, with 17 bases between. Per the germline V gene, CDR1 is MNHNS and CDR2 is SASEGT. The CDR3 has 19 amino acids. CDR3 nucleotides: TGTGCCAGCAGTGAATGGGTCTCGGCTTCGAGCTCCTATAATTCACCCCTCCACTTT. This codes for CASSEWVSASSSYNSPLHF.

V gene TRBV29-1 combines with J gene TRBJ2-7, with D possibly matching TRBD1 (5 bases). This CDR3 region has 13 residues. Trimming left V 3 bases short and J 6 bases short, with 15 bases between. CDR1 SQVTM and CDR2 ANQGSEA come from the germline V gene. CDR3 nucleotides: TGCAGCGTTGAGACAGAGGTTTCGAGCGAGCAGTACTTC. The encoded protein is CSVETEVSSEQYF.

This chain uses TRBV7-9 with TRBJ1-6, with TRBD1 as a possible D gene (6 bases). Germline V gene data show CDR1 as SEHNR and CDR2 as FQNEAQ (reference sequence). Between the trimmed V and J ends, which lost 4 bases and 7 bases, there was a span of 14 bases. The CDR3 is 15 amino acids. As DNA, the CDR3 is TGTGCCAGCAGCTCCTCAGGGCAGGGGAATTCACCCCTCCACTTT. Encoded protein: CASSSSGQGNSPLHF.

For the CDR3, the DNA is TGTGCCAGCAGTTCCACGGATCGTGGCACAGATACGCAGTATTTT. Protein: CASSSTDRGTDTQYF. This chain links TRBV6-6 with TRBJ2-3; D is ambiguous. Germline-derived CDR1 and CDR2 are MNHNY and SVGAGI (reference sequence). Trimming left V 4 bases short and J 1 base short, with 12 bases between. The length of the CDR3 is 15 residues.

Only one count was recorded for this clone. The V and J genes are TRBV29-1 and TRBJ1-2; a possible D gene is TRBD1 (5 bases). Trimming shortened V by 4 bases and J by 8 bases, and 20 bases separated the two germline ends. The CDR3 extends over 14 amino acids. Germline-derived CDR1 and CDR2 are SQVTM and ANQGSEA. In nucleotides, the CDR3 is TGCAGCGTTGTCCGGGACGGGGGACTTCTGGGCTACACCTTC. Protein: CSVVRDGGLLGYTF.

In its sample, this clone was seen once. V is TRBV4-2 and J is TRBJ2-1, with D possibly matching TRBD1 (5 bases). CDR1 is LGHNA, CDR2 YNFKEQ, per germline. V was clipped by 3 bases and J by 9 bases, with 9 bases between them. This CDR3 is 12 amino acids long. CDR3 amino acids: CASSQIRGEQFF. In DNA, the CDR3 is TGTGCCAGCAGCCAGATAAGGGGTGAGCAGTTCTTC.

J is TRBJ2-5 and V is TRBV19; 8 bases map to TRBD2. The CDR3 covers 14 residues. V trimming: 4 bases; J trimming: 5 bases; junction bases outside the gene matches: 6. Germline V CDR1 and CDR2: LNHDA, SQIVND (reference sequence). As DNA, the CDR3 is TGTGCCAGTAGTAACCGGGGGGGCCTTGAGACCCAGTACTTC. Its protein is CASSNRGGLETQYF.

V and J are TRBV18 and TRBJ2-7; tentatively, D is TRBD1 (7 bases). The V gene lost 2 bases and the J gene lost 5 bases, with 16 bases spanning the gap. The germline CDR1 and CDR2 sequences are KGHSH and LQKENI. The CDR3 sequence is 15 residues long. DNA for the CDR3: TGTGCCAGCTCACCAATAAGCCAGGGGGGCAACGAGCAGTACTTC. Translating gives CASSPISQGGNEQYF.

CDR3 nucleotide sequence: TGTGCCAGCACAGGGTCCACTGAAGCTTTCTTT. It yields the protein CASTGSTEAFF. The gene calls are TRBV19 and TRBJ1-1, with D maybe TRBD1 (6 bases). With 9 bases removed from V and 4 bases from J, the gap between germline ends came to 9 bases. This CDR3 contains 11 residues. CDR1 LNHDA and CDR2 SQIVND come from the germline V gene (reference sequence).

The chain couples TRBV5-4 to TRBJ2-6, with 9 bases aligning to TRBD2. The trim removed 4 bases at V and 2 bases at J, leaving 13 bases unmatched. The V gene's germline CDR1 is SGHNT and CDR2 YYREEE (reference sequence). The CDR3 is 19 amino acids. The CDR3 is CASSHARGGGGAGANVLTF. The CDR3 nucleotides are TGTGCCAGCAGCCACGCTAGGGGCGGGGGGGGCGCTGGGGCCAACGTCCTGACTTTC.

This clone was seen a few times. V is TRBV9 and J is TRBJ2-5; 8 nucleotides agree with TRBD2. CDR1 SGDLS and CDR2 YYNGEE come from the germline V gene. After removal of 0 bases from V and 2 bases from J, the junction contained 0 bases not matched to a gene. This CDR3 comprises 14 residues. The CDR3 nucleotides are TGTGCCAGCAGCGTAGGCGGGGGGCAAGAGACCCAGTACTTC. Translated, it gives CASSVGGGQETQYF.

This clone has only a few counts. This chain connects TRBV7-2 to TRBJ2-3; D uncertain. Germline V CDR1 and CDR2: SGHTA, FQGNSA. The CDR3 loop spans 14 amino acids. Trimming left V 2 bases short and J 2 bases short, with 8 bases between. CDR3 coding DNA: TGTGCCAGCAGCTTATTAACCACCACAGATACGCAGTATTTT. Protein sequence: CASSLLTTTDTQYF.

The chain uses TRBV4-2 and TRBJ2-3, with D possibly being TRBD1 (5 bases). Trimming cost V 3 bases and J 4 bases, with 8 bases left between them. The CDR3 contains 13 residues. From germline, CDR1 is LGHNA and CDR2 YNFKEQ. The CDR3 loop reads CASSQVTADTQYF. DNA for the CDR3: TGTGCCAGCAGCCAGGTGACAGCAGATACGCAGTATTTT.

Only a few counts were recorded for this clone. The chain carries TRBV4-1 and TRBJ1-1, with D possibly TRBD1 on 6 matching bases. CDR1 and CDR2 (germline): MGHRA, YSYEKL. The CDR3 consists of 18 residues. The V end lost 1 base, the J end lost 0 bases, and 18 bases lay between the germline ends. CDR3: CASSQVGLVRGMNTEAFF. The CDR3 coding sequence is TGCGCCAGCAGCCAAGTGGGACTCGTCAGGGGAATGAACACTGAAGCTTTCTTT.

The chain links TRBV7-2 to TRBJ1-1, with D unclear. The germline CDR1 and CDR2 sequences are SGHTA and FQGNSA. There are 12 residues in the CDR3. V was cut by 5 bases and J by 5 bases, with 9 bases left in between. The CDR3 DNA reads TGTGCCAGCAGCGGAACAAAAACTGAAGCTTTCTTT. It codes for CASSGTKTEAFF.

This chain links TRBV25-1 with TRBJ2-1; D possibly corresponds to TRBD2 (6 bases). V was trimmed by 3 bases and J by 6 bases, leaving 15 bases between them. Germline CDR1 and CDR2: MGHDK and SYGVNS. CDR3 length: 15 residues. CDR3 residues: CASSEGGFRGNEQFF. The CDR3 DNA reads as TGTGCCAGCAGTGAGGGGGGATTCCGGGGCAATGAGCAGTTCTTC. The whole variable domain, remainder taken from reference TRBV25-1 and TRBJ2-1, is EADIYQTPRYLVIGTGKKITLECSQTMGHDKMYWYQQDPGMELHLIHYSYGVNSTEKGDLSSESTVSRIRTEHFPLTLESARPSHTSQYLCASSEGGFRGNEQFFGPGTRLTVL.

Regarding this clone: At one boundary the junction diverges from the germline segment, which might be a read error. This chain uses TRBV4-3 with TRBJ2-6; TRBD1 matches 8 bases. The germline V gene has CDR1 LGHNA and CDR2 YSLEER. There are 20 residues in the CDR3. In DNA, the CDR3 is TGCGCCAGCAGTCAAGTTTGGGCCGGGACAGGCCTCTCTGGGGCCAACGTCCTGACTTTC. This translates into CASSQVWAGTGLSGANVLTF.

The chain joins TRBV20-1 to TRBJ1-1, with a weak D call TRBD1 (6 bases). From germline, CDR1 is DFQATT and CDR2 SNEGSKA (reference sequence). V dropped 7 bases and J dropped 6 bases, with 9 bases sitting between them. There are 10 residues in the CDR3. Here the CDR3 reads CSVRGSEAFF. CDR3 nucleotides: TGCAGTGTAAGGGGGTCTGAAGCTTTCTTT.

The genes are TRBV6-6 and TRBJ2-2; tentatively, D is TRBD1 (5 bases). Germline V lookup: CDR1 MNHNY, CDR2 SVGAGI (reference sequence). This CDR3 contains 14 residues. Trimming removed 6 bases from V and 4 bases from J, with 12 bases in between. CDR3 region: CASRRQYITGELFF. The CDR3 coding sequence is TGTGCCAGCAGGAGACAGTACATCACCGGGGAGCTGTTTTTT.

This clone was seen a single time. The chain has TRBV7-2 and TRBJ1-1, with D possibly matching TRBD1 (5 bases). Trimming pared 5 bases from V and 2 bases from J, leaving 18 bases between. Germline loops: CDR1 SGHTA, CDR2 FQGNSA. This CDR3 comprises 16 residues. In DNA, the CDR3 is TGTGCCAGCAGCCCCTCCGTGTGGGGGGTAAACACTGAAGCTTTCTTT. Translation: CASSPSVWGVNTEAFF.

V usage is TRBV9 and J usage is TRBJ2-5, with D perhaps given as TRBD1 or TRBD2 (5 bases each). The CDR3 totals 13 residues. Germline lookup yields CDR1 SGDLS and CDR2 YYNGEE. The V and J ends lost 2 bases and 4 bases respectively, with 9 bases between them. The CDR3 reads CASSVGPPETQYF. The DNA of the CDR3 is TGTGCCAGCAGCGTGGGACCCCCAGAGACCCAGTACTTC.

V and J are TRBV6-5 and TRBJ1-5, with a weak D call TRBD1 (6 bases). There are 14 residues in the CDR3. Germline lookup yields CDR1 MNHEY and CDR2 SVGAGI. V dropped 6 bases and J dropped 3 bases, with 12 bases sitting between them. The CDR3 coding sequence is TGTGCCAGCAGGTTTAAGGGGGACAATCAGCCCCAGCATTTT. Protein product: CASRFKGDNQPQHF.

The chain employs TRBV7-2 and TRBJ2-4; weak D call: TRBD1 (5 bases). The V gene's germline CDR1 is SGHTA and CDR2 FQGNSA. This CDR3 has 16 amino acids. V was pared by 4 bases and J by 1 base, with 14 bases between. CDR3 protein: CASSSVLGPAKNIQYF. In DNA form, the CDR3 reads TGTGCCAGCAGCTCCGTATTGGGGCCGGCCAAAAACATTCAGTACTTC.